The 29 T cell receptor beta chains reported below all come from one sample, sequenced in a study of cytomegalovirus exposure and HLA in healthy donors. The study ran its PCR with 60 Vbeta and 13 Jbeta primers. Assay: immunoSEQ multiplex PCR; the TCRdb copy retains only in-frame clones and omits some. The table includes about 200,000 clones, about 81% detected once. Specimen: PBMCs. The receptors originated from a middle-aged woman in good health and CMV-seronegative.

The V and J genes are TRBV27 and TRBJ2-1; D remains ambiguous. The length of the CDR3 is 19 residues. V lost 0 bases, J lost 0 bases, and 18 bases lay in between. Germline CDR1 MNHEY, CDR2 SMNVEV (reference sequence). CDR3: CASSLSPPNFSSSYNEQFF. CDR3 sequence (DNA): TGTGCCAGCAGTTTATCTCCACCCAATTTTTCGAGCTCCTACAATGAGCAGTTCTTC.

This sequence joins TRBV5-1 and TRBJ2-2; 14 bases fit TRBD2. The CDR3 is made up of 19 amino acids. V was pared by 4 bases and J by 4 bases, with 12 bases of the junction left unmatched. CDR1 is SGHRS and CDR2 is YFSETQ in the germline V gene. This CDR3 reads CASSQNPGLAGVATGELFF. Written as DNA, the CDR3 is TGCGCCAGCAGCCAGAACCCGGGACTAGCGGGAGTTGCCACCGGGGAGCTGTTTTTT.

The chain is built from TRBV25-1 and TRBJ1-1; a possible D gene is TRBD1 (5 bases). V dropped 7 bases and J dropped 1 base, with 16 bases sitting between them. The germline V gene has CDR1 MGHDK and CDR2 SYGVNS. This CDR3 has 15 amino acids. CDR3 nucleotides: TGTGCCAGCACCCGCTGGGGGGAGGCGAACACTGAAGCTTTCTTT. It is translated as CASTRWGEANTEAFF.

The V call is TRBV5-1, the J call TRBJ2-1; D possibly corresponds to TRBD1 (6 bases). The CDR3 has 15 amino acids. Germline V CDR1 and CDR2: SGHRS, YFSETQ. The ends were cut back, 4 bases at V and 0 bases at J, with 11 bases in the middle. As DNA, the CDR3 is TGCGCCAGCAGCGAAACAGGGAGCTCCTACAATGAGCAGTTCTTC. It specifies CASSETGSSYNEQFF.

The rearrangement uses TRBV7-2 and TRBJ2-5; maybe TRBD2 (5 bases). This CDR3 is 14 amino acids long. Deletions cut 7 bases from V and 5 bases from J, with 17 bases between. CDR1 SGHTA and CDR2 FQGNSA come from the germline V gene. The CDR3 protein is CASTFAGVRETQYF. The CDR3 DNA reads TGTGCCAGCACCTTCGCCGGGGTCCGGGAGACCCAGTACTTC.

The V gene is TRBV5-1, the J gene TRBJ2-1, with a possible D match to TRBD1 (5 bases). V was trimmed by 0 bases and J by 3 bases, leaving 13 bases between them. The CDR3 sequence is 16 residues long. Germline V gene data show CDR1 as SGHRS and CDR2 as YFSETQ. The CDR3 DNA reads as TGCGCCAGCAGCTTGGATGGTTGGCAGGGCTACAATGAGCAGTTCTTC. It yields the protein CASSLDGWQGYNEQFF.

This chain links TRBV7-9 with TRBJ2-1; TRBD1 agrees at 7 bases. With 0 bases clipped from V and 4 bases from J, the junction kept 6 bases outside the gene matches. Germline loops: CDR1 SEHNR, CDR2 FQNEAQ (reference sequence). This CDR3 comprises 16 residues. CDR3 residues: CASSLALQGWYNEQFF. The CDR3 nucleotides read TGTGCCAGCAGCTTAGCTCTACAGGGGTGGTACAATGAGCAGTTCTTC.

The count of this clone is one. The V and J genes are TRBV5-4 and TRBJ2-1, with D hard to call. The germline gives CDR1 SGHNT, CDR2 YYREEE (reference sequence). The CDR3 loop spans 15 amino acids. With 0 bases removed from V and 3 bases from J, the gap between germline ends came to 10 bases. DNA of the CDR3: TGTGCCAGCAGCTTGGCCCTAGAGGTCTACAATGAGCAGTTCTTC. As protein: CASSLALEVYNEQFF. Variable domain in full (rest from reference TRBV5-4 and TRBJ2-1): ETGVTQSPTHLIKTRGQQVTLRCSSQSGHNTVSWYQQALGQGPQFIFQYYREEENGRGNFPPRFSGLQFPNYSSELNVNALELDDSALYLCASSLALEVYNEQFFGPGTRLTVL.

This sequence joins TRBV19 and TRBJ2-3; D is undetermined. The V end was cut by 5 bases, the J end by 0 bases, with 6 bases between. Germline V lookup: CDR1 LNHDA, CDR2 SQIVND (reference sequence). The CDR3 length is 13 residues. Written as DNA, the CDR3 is TGTGCCAGTAGTGGCGGAAGCACAGATACGCAGTATTTT. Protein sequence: CASSGGSTDTQYF.

CDR3 protein: CATSRGWLVGLGNTGELFF. The CDR3 DNA reads as TGTGCCACCAGCAGAGGGTGGTTGGTTGGACTAGGGAACACCGGGGAGCTGTTTTTT. The chain combines TRBV15 with TRBJ2-2; 7 nucleotides match TRBD2. The CDR3 contains 19 residues. The V gene end was trimmed by 1 base and the J gene end by 1 base; junction bases not matched to a gene: 12. The germline gives CDR1 LNHNV, CDR2 YYDKDF (reference sequence). The full variable domain, in which reference TRBV15 and TRBJ2-2 provide the parts outside the CDR3, is DAMVIQNPRYQVTQFGKPVTLSCSQTLNHNVMYWYQQKSSQAPKLLFHYYDKDFNNEADTPDNFQSRRPNTSFCFLDIRSPGLGDTAMYLCATSRGWLVGLGNTGELFFGEGSRLTVL.

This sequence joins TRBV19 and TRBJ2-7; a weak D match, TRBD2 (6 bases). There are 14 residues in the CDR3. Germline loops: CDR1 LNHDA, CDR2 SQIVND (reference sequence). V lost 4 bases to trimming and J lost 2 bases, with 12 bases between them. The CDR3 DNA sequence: TGTGCCAGTAGTAGCGGGACTGCGACCTACGAGCAGTACTTC. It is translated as CASSSGTATYEQYF.

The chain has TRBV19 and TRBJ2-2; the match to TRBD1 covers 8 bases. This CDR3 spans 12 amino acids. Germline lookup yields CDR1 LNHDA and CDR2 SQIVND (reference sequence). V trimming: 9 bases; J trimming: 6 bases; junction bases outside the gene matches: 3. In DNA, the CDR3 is TGTGCCAGCCACAGGGGGGCCGGGGAGCTGTTTTTT. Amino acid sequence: CASHRGAGELFF.

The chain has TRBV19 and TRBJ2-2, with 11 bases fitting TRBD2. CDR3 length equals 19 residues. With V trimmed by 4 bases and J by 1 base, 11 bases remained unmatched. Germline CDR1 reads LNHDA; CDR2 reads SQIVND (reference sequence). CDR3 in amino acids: CASSNPRGTSGLNTGELFF. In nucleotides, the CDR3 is TGTGCCAGTAGTAACCCGAGAGGGACTAGCGGACTGAACACCGGGGAGCTGTTTTTT.

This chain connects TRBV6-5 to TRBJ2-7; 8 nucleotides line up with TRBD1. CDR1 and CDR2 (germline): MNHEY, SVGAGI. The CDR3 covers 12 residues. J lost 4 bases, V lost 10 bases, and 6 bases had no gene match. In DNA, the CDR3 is TGTGCCACTGGACAGGGTTGGTACGAGCAGTACTTC. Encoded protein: CATGQGWYEQYF.

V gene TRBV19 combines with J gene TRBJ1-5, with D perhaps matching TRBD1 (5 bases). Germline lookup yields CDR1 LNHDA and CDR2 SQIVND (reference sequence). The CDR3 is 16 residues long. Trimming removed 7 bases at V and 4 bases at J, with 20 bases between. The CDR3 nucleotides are TGTGCCAGTATTGGGGGGAAACCGACGAAAAATCAGCCCCAGCATTTT. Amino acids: CASIGGKPTKNQPQHF.

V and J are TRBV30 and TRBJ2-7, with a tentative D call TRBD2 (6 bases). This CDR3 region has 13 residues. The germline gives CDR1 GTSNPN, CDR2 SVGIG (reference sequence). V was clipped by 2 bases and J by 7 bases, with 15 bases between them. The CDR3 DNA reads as TGTGCCTGGAGTCTCGGAGGAGGGGATGAGCAGTACTTC. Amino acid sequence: CAWSLGGGDEQYF.

CDR3 loop: CASSLRSGNTIYF. As DNA, the CDR3 is TGTGCCAGCAGCTTGCGCTCTGGAAACACCATATATTTT. This chain connects TRBV7-9 to TRBJ1-3; D gene unclear. The CDR3 is 13 residues long. Germline V gene lookup returns CDR1 SEHNR and CDR2 FQNEAQ (reference sequence). V dropped 3 bases and J dropped 0 bases, with 3 bases sitting between them. The full variable domain, in which reference TRBV7-9 and TRBJ1-3 provide the parts outside the CDR3, is DTGVSQNPRHKITKRGQNVTFRCDPISEHNRLYWYRQTLGQGPEFLTYFQNEAQLEKSRLLSDRFSAERPKGSFSTLEIQRTEQGDSAMYLCASSLRSGNTIYFGEGSWLTVV.

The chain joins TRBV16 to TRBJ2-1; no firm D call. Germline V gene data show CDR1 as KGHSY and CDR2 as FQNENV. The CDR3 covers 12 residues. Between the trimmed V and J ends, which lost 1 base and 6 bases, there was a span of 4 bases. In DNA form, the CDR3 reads TGTGCCAGCAGCCAATTCCGCAATGAGCAGTTCTTC. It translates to CASSQFRNEQFF.

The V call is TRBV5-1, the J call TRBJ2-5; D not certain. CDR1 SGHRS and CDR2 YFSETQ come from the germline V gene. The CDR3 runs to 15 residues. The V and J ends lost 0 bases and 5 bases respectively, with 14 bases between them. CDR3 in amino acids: CASSLVAERWETQYF. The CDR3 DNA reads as TGCGCCAGCAGCTTGGTGGCCGAGCGTTGGGAGACCCAGTACTTC.

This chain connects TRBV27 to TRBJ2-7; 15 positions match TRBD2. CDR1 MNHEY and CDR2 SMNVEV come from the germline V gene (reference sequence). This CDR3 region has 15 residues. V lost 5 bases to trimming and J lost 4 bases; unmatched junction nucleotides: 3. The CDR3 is CASSLGTSGRYEQYF. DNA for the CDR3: TGTGCCAGCAGTCTCGGGACTAGCGGGAGGTACGAGCAGTACTTC.

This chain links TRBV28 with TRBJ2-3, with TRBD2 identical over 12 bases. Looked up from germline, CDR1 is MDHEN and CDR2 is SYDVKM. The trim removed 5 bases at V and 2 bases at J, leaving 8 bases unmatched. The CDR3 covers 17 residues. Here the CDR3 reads CASSTWTSGASTDTQYF. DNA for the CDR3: TGTGCCAGCAGTACCTGGACTAGCGGGGCATCCACAGATACGCAGTATTTT.

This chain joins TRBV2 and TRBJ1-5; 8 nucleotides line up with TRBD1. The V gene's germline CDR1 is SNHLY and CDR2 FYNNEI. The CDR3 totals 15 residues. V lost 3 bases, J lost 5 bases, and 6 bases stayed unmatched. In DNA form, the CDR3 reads TGTGCCAGCAGTGATAGGACAGGGTTGGATCAGCCCCAGCATTTT. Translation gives CASSDRTGLDQPQHF.

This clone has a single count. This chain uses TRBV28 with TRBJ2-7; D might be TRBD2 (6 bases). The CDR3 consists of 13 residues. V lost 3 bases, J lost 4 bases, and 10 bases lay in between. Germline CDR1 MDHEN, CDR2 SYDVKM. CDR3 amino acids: CASSFGGLYEQYF. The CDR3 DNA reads TGTGCCAGCAGTTTTGGAGGGCTATACGAGCAGTACTTC.

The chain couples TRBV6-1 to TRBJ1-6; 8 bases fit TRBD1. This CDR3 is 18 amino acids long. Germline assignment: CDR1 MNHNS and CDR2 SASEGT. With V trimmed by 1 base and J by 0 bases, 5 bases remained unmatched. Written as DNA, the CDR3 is TGTGCCAGCAGTGAAGGGACAGGGAAGAGCTCCTATAATTCACCCCTCCACTTT. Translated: CASSEGTGKSSYNSPLHF.

The CDR3 nucleotides are TGTGCCAGCTCACGACAGGGGGCCAACTATGGCTACACCTTC. Protein product: CASSRQGANYGYTF. The chain uses TRBV6-6 and TRBJ1-2; 10 positions agree with TRBD1. With V trimmed by 8 bases and J by 2 bases, 5 bases remained unmatched. Germline values: CDR1 MNHNY, CDR2 SVGAGI (reference sequence). This CDR3 has 14 amino acids.

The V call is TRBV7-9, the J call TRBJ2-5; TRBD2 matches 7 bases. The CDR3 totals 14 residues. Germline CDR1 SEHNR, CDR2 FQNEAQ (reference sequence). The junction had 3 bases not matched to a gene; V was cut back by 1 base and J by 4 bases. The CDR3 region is CASSLGGGRETQYF. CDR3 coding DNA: TGTGCCAGCAGCTTAGGGGGGGGACGAGAGACCCAGTACTTC.

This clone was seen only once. The CDR3: CASSASYNEQFF. The CDR3 DNA reads as TGCGCCAGCAGCGCGTCCTACAATGAGCAGTTCTTC. This chain joins TRBV5-1 and TRBJ2-1; no firm D call. The CDR3 runs to 12 residues. The V end was cut by 4 bases, the J end by 1 base, with 3 bases between. Germline loops: CDR1 SGHRS, CDR2 YFSETQ.

This CDR3 is CASSLGIDTGELFF. The CDR3 DNA is TGTGCCAGCAGCTTAGGTATTGACACCGGGGAGCTGTTTTTT. The rearrangement joins TRBV11-2 to TRBJ2-2; D call uncertain. The CDR3 has 14 residues. V lost 1 base to trimming and J lost 3 bases, with 6 bases between them. CDR1 and CDR2 from the germline V gene are SGHAT and FQNNGV.

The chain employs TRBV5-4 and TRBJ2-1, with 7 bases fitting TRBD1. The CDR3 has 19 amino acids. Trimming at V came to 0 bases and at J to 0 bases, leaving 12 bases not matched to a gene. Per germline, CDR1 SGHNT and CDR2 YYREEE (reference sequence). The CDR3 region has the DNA TGTGCCAGCAGCTTGGGCGCGGACAGGTACTCGAGCTCCTACAATGAGCAGTTCTTC. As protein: CASSLGADRYSSSYNEQFF.